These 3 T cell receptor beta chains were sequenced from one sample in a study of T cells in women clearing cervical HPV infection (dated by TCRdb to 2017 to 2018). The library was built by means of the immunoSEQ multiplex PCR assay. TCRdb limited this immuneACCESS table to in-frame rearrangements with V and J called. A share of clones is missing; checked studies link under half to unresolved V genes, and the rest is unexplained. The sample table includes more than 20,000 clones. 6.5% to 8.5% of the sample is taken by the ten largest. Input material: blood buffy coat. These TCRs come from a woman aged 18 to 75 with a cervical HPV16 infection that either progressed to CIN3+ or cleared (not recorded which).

Partial CDR3 DNA: TGTGCCAGCTCCGAGGGTTCCCGTGGCACAGATACG. The encoded protein is CASSEGSRGTDT. From start to end, the CDR3 is CASSEGSRGTDTQYF. V usage is TRBV2 and J usage is TRBJ2-3; TRBD2 might be the D (5 bases). With the read ending 3 residues before the CDR3 end, the germline J gene is used to fill in that end. V lost 8 bases, J lost 1 base, and 16 bases lay in between. In germline, CDR1 is SNHLY, CDR2 FYNNEI. The CDR3 is made up of 15 amino acids. Full variable domain (rest looked up from reference TRBV2 and TRBJ2-3): EPEVTQTPSHQVTQMGQEVILRCVPISNHLYFYWYRQILGQKVEFLVSFYNNEISEKSEIFDDQFSVERPDGSNFTLKIRSTKLEDSAMYFCASSEGSRGTDTQYFGPGTRLTVL.

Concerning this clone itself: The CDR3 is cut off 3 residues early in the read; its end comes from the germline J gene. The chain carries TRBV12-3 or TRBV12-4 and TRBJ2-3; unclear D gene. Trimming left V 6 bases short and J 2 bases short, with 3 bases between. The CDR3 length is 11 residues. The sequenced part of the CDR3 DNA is TGTGCCAGCAGGTACACAGATACG. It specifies CASRYTDT. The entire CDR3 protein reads CASRYTDTQYF.

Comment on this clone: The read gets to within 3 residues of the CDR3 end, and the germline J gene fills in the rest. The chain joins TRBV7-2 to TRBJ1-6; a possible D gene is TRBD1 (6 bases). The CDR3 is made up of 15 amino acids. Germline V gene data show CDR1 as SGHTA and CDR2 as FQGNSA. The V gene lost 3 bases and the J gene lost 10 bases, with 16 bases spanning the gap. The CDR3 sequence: CASSFSGQGNSPLHF. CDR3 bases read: TGTGCCAGCAGCTTCTCCGGGCAGGGGAACTCACCC.